A selection of T cell receptor beta chains follows, all from one sample in a study of shared clonotypes between healthy human individuals. The data were produced by immunoSEQ multiplex PCR, yet TCRdb's version contains in-frame clones alone and is incomplete. The table records approximately 2,000,000 clones, about 94% of them present only once. The sequencing input was naive CD8+ T cells from PBMCs. The receptor set was obtained from a man between 18 and 29 years old in good health. Some clones in this sample may be carry-over from other donors' samples. CDR3s leave out the opening cysteine and the closing phenylalanine or tryptophan. A D gene is named only where the DNA matches it firmly.

D: TRBD1
length: 12
V: TRBV27
J: TRBJ2-1
CDR3: ASTDRPPYNEQF

D: .
length: 12
V: TRBV7-9
J: TRBJ2-2
CDR3: ASSSPNTPGELF

D: TRBD1
length: 17
V: TRBV10-3
J: TRBJ2-1
CDR3: AISEPGQGVVSQDNEQF

D: .
length: 13
V: TRBV13
J: TRBJ2-7
CDR3: ASSAGGDVSYEQY

D: .
length: 12
V: TRBV9
J: TRBJ2-1
CDR3: ASSTRTSVDEQF

D: .
length: 11
V: TRBV11-1
J: TRBJ2-1
CDR3: ASSSQPENEQF

D: .
length: 14
V: TRBV2
J: TRBJ1-4
CDR3: ASSDWGAATNEKLF

D: TRBD2
length: 18
V: TRBV7-6
J: TRBJ2-5
CDR3: ASSLAPWKGLAGPQETQY

D: .
length: 11
V: TRBV27
J: TRBJ2-2
CDR3: ASSYSSTGELF

D: .
length: 12
V: TRBV9
J: TRBJ1-5
CDR3: ASSVGGGNQPQH

D: TRBD1
length: 14
V: TRBV29-1
J: TRBJ1-4
CDR3: SGRAGTDITNEKLF

D: .
length: 13
V: TRBV4-1
J: TRBJ1-2
CDR3: ASSQGQTTGPGYT

D: TRBD2
length: 15
V: TRBV7-9
J: TRBJ2-5
CDR3: ASSLAGLAGVQETQY

D: TRBD2
length: 12
V: TRBV7-9
J: TRBJ2-1
CDR3: ASSLEGTRREQF

D: .
length: 12
V: TRBV7-2
J: TRBJ2-5
CDR3: ASSEMGAQETQY

D: .
length: 11
V: TRBV27
J: TRBJ2-7
CDR3: ASSPPQIYEQY

D: TRBD1
length: 13
V: TRBV19
J: TRBJ2-3
CDR3: ASTWTGGDSDTQY

D: TRBD2
length: 13
V: TRBV29-1
J: TRBJ2-3
CDR3: SVVSGRAVEDTQY

D: TRBD1
length: 14
V: TRBV2
J: TRBJ2-7
CDR3: ASSDSRDRATYEQY

D: TRBD2
length: 16
V: TRBV5-1
J: TRBJ2-5
CDR3: ASSLLGTSGREYETQY

D: TRBD1
length: 9
V: TRBV7-9
J: TRBJ2-1
CDR3: ASSWGQGKF

D: .
length: 13
V: TRBV7-6
J: TRBJ1-2
CDR3: ASSPDSSGGYGYT

D: .
length: 10
V: TRBV5-1
J: TRBJ2-3
CDR3: ASSFRTDTQY

D: .
length: 10
V: TRBV7-9
J: TRBJ2-7
CDR3: ASSPNPYEQY

D: TRBD2
length: 13
V: TRBV19
J: TRBJ2-1
CDR3: ASSPSGNNYNEQF

D: .
length: 12
V: TRBV19
J: TRBJ1-2
CDR3: ASSIGRTSYGYT

D: .
length: 11
V: TRBV11-2
J: TRBJ2-7
CDR3: ASSLGRAGEQY

D: TRBD1
length: 11
V: TRBV28
J: TRBJ1-2
CDR3: ASTQTGGLGYT

D: TRBD2
length: 13
V: TRBV7-9
J: TRBJ2-7
CDR3: ASSFGLAGIPEQY

D: .
length: 11
V: TRBV10-3
J: TRBJ1-1
CDR3: AIWEGGNTEAF

D: .
length: 14
V: TRBV28
J: TRBJ2-5
CDR3: ASSLVFGQGQETQY

D: TRBD1
length: 12
V: TRBV15
J: TRBJ1-5
CDR3: ATSRDQGDQPQH

D: TRBD1
length: 11
V: TRBV11-2
J: TRBJ1-1
CDR3: ASSPGQGTEAF

D: .
length: 13
V: TRBV7-9
J: TRBJ2-1
CDR3: ASSSTRGSYNEQF

D: .
length: 11
V: TRBV19
J: TRBJ1-2
CDR3: ASSMGGSYGYT

D: TRBD1
length: 13
V: TRBV28
J: TRBJ2-1
CDR3: ASRYDRATYNEQF

D: TRBD2
length: 13
V: TRBV28
J: TRBJ2-1
CDR3: ASRPSGTSYNEQF

D: .
length: 15
V: TRBV9
J: TRBJ2-2
CDR3: ASSVSSHNLNTGELF

D: .
length: 12
V: TRBV28
J: TRBJ2-7
CDR3: ASSPSPDGYEQY

D: TRBD2
length: 13
V: TRBV5-1
J: TRBJ2-7
CDR3: ASSLTSGRMYEQY

D: .
length: 13
V: TRBV29-1
J: TRBJ1-2
CDR3: SVGTDSSGTRGYT

D: .
length: 13
V: TRBV4-1
J: TRBJ2-1
CDR3: ASSPPGLPYNEQF

D: TRBD2
length: 14
V: TRBV7-6
J: TRBJ2-7
CDR3: ASSPWLAGAPYEQY

D: .
length: 12
V: TRBV7-2
J: TRBJ2-7
CDR3: ASSPGTSSYEQY

D: .
length: 14
V: TRBV2
J: TRBJ1-1
CDR3: ASSEGPTGMNTEAF

D: .
length: 13
V: TRBV5-6
J: TRBJ2-1
CDR3: ASSDRDPSYNEQF

D: TRBD2
length: 13
V: TRBV28
J: TRBJ2-1
CDR3: ASSFERESYNEQF

D: .
length: 15
V: TRBV27
J: TRBJ2-1
CDR3: ASSLSRATRSYNEQF